These T cell receptor beta chains were read from a single sample in a study of vaccination effects on CD4 cells after COVID-19. The protocol was immunoSEQ multiplex PCR, while the TCRdb copy is restricted to in-frame clones and leaves out a portion. The sample lists 75,000 to 100,000 clones, 60% to 80% occurring once. These receptors have no identified antigens. The sample in question was CD4+ T cells from PBMCs cultured with HCoV-OC43 spike peptides, obtained after COVID-19 vaccination. All receptors derive from a human donor who received a COVID-19 vaccine. CDR3s include the opening cysteine and the closing phenylalanine or tryptophan. The order of the fields is V gene, J gene, clone size, D gene, CDR3 protein, CDR3 DNA. The D gene is left open where the match is weak. Clone size is stated in some rows and not others, as once, few, many or a class when expanded.

V gene: TRBV6-1; J gene: TRBJ1-3; clone size: .; D gene: TRBD1; CDR3 protein: CASSEQGTGDNTIYF; CDR3 DNA: TGTGCCAGCAGTGAACAGGGGACAGGGGACAACACCATATATTTT
V gene: TRBV5-1; J gene: TRBJ2-2; clone size: few; D gene: TRBD1; CDR3 protein: CASSWSGQGSTGELFF; CDR3 DNA: TGCGCCAGCAGCTGGTCGGGACAGGGGAGCACCGGGGAGCTGTTTTTT
V gene: TRBV11-2; J gene: TRBJ1-1; clone size: .; D gene: .; CDR3 protein: CASTLGDARNDAFF; CDR3 DNA: TGTGCCAGCACCCTGGGGGATGCCAGGAATGATGCTTTCTTT
V gene: TRBV5-5; J gene: TRBJ1-5; clone size: .; D gene: .; CDR3 protein: CASSLEAGMGQPQHF; CDR3 DNA: TGTGCCAGCAGCTTGGAAGCGGGGATGGGTCAGCCCCAGCATTTT
V gene: TRBV7-9; J gene: TRBJ1-1; clone size: .; D gene: TRBD1; CDR3 protein: CASSPGGGADEAFF; CDR3 DNA: TGTGCCAGCAGCCCCGGAGGGGGCGCGGATGAAGCTTTCTTT
V gene: TRBV18; J gene: TRBJ1-2; clone size: .; D gene: .; CDR3 protein: CASSVIDGYTF; CDR3 DNA: TGTGCCAGCTCAGTCATTGATGGCTACACCTTC
V gene: TRBV3-1/TRBV3-2; J gene: TRBJ1-2; clone size: .; D gene: TRBD1; CDR3 protein: CASSQDLGQGALGYTF; CDR3 DNA: TGTGCCAGCAGCCAAGACTTAGGACAGGGGGCGTTGGGCTACACCTTC
V gene: TRBV10-2; J gene: TRBJ1-6; clone size: .; D gene: .; CDR3 protein: CASLTESFSYNSPLHF; CDR3 DNA: TGCGCCAGTCTTACCGAGAGCTTCTCCTATAATTCACCCCTCCACTTT
V gene: TRBV3-1/TRBV3-2; J gene: TRBJ2-6; clone size: .; D gene: .; CDR3 protein: CASSRNSGANVLTF; CDR3 DNA: TGTGCCAGCAGCCGAAACTCTGGGGCCAACGTCCTGACTTTC
V gene: TRBV14; J gene: TRBJ1-1; clone size: few; D gene: TRBD1; CDR3 protein: CASSWDSHTEAFF; CDR3 DNA: TGTGCCAGCAGTTGGGACAGCCACACTGAAGCTTTCTTT
V gene: TRBV28; J gene: TRBJ1-1; clone size: .; D gene: .; CDR3 protein: CASSNPGRGNTEAFF; CDR3 DNA: TGTGCCAGCAGTAACCCGGGACGTGGGAACACTGAAGCTTTCTTT
V gene: TRBV24-1; J gene: TRBJ1-2; clone size: .; D gene: TRBD1; CDR3 protein: CATSDPGQGVYGYTF; CDR3 DNA: TGTGCCACCAGTGATCCTGGACAGGGGGTGTATGGCTACACCTTC
V gene: TRBV30; J gene: TRBJ1-6; clone size: .; D gene: TRBD1; CDR3 protein: CAWSGRGTVSSRSPLHF; CDR3 DNA: TGTGCCTGGAGTGGACGTGGGACAGTGTCCTCCCGTTCACCCCTCCACTTT
V gene: TRBV20-1; J gene: TRBJ1-1; clone size: .; D gene: .; CDR3 protein: CSASKDTEAFF; CDR3 DNA: TGCAGTGCTAGTAAGGACACTGAAGCTTTCTTT
V gene: TRBV24-1; J gene: TRBJ2-1; clone size: .; D gene: .; CDR3 protein: CATSDPGSVGEQFF; CDR3 DNA: TGTGCCACCAGTGACCCCGGGAGCGTCGGTGAGCAGTTCTTC
V gene: TRBV12-5; J gene: TRBJ1-3; clone size: .; D gene: .; CDR3 protein: CASGFKTQGIGTIYF; CDR3 DNA: TGTGCTAGTGGCTTTAAGACACAGGGAATTGGCACCATATATTTT
V gene: TRBV11-2; J gene: TRBJ1-3; clone size: .; D gene: .; CDR3 protein: CARSWRGSPGNTIYF; CDR3 DNA: TGTGCCCGATCGTGGAGGGGGTCCCCTGGAAACACCATATATTTT
V gene: TRBV28; J gene: TRBJ2-3; clone size: .; D gene: .; CDR3 protein: CASSGTDGTDTQYF; CDR3 DNA: TGTGCCAGCAGTGGGACTGATGGGACAGATACGCAGTATTTT
V gene: TRBV19; J gene: TRBJ1-3; clone size: few; D gene: .; CDR3 protein: CASSSGVGNTIYF; CDR3 DNA: TGTGCCAGTAGTTCGGGGGTCGGAAACACCATATATTTT
V gene: TRBV7-2; J gene: TRBJ2-2; clone size: .; D gene: TRBD2; CDR3 protein: CASSPSGGGNTGELFF; CDR3 DNA: TGTGCCAGCAGCCCCTCCGGCGGGGGGAACACCGGGGAGCTGTTTTTT
V gene: TRBV5-1; J gene: TRBJ2-1; clone size: .; D gene: .; CDR3 protein: CASSFQGANEQFF; CDR3 DNA: TGCGCCAGCAGCTTCCAAGGGGCCAATGAGCAGTTCTTC
V gene: TRBV5-1; J gene: TRBJ1-3; clone size: few; D gene: .; CDR3 protein: CASSSSVSVGPGNTIYF; CDR3 DNA: TGCGCCAGCAGCTCCTCGGTTTCCGTAGGGCCTGGAAACACCATATATTTT
V gene: TRBV5-4; J gene: TRBJ1-5; clone size: .; D gene: .; CDR3 protein: CASSSDSNQPQHF; CDR3 DNA: TGTGCCAGCAGCAGCGACAGCAATCAGCCCCAGCATTTT
V gene: TRBV6-2/TRBV6-3; J gene: TRBJ1-5; clone size: .; D gene: .; CDR3 protein: CASSYYSNQPQHF; CDR3 DNA: TGTGCCAGCAGTTACTACAGTAATCAGCCCCAGCATTTT
V gene: TRBV18; J gene: TRBJ1-4; clone size: .; D gene: .; CDR3 protein: CASSPRRSDEKLFF; CDR3 DNA: TGTGCCAGCTCACCACGGCGGTCGGATGAAAAACTGTTTTTT
V gene: TRBV4-1; J gene: TRBJ1-6; clone size: few; D gene: .; CDR3 protein: CASSQGPWGNSPLHF; CDR3 DNA: TGCGCCAGCAGCCAGGGACCCTGGGGCAATTCACCCCTCCACTTT
V gene: TRBV30; J gene: TRBJ1-6; clone size: .; D gene: .; CDR3 protein: CAWSVGIGSPLHF; CDR3 DNA: TGTGCCTGGAGTGTAGGGATTGGTTCACCCCTCCACTTT
V gene: TRBV29-1; J gene: TRBJ1-1; clone size: once; D gene: TRBD1; CDR3 protein: CSVRTGRAFF; CDR3 DNA: TGCAGCGTCCGGACAGGGCGGGCTTTCTTT
V gene: TRBV7-2; J gene: TRBJ2-3; clone size: .; D gene: TRBD1; CDR3 protein: CASSRRTGLGDTQYF; CDR3 DNA: TGTGCCAGCAGCCGCCGGACAGGGCTCGGGGATACGCAGTATTTT
V gene: TRBV6-1; J gene: TRBJ2-3; clone size: .; D gene: .; CDR3 protein: CASSEYQISTDTQYF; CDR3 DNA: TGTGCCAGCAGTGAATACCAGATAAGCACAGATACGCAGTATTTT
V gene: TRBV30; J gene: TRBJ1-6; clone size: .; D gene: TRBD1; CDR3 protein: CAWSVQGPNSPLHF; CDR3 DNA: TGTGCCTGGAGTGTACAGGGGCCGAATTCACCCCTCCACTTT
V gene: TRBV30; J gene: TRBJ2-3; clone size: .; D gene: .; CDR3 protein: CAWSTSLRTTDTQYF; CDR3 DNA: TGTGCCTGGAGTACGTCGCTACGGACCACAGATACGCAGTATTTT
V gene: TRBV5-1; J gene: TRBJ1-2; clone size: .; D gene: .; CDR3 protein: CASSLSAGYGYTF; CDR3 DNA: TGCGCCAGCAGCTTGTCGGCGGGCTATGGCTACACCTTC
V gene: TRBV19; J gene: TRBJ1-2; clone size: .; D gene: TRBD1; CDR3 protein: CASSIRGQGYTF; CDR3 DNA: TGTGCCAGTAGTATCAGGGGGCAAGGCTACACCTTC
V gene: TRBV5-1; J gene: TRBJ1-1; clone size: .; D gene: TRBD1; CDR3 protein: CASSLREGANEAFF; CDR3 DNA: TGCGCCAGCAGCTTGAGGGAGGGGGCGAATGAAGCTTTCTTT
V gene: TRBV4-2; J gene: TRBJ1-5; clone size: .; D gene: .; CDR3 protein: CASSKDLGRHSTHIRPRGDQPQHF; CDR3 DNA: TGTGCCAGCAGCAAAGATCTGGGCAGGCATTCCACACACATCCGACCTAGGGGCGATCAGCCCCAGCATTTT
V gene: TRBV5-1; J gene: TRBJ1-2; clone size: .; D gene: TRBD1; CDR3 protein: CASSPDREGAGYTF; CDR3 DNA: TGTGCCAGCAGCCCAGACAGGGAGGGAGCCGGCTACACCTTC
V gene: TRBV29-1; J gene: TRBJ1-4; clone size: once; D gene: TRBD1; CDR3 protein: CSGGGGPNEKLFF; CDR3 DNA: TGCAGCGGAGGAGGGGGCCCGAATGAAAAACTGTTTTTT